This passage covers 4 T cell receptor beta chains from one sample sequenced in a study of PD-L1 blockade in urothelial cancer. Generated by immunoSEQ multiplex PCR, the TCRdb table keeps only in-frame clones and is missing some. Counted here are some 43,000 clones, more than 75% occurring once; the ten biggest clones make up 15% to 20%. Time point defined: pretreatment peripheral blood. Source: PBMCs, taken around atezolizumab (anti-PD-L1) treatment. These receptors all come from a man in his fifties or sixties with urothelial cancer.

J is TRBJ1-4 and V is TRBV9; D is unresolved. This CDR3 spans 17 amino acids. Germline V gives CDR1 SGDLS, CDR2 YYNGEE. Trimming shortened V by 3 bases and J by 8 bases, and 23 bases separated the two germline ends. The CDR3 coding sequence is TGTGCCAGCAGCGCTCAATCCCTCGTCAGCCTCGGGGAAAAACTGTTTTTT. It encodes CASSAQSLVSLGEKLFF. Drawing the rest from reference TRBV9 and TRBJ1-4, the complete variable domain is DSGVTQTPKHLITATGQRVTLRCSPRSGDLSVYWYQQSLDQGLQFLIQYYNGEERAKGNILERFSAQQFPDLHSELNLSSLELGDSALYFCASSAQSLVSLGEKLFFGSGTQLSVL.

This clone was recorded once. The CDR3 DNA reads as TGTGCCAGCAGGGGAACCGGCGGGAGGGCCCTCGCGAACACCGGGGAGCTGTTTTTT. The encoded protein is CASRGTGGRALANTGELFF. This chain links TRBV28 with TRBJ2-2; the match to TRBD2 covers 9 bases. The CDR3 length is 19 residues. Trimming took 6 bases from V and 0 from J; bases not matched to a gene: 14. Germline-derived CDR1 and CDR2 are MDHEN and SYDVKM.

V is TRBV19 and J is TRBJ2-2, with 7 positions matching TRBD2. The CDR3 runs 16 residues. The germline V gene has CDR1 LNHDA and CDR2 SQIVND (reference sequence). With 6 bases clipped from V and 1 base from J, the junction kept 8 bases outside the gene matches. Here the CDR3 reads CASSSEGGRNTGELFF. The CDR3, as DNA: TGTGCCAGTAGCAGCGAAGGCGGGAGGAACACCGGGGAGCTGTTTTTT.

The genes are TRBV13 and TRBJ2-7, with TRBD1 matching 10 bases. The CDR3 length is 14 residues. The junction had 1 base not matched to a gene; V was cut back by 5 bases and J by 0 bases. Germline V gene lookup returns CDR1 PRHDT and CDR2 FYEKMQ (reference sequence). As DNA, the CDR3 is TGTGCCAGCAGCAGACAGGGGGCCTCCTACGAGCAGTACTTC. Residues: CASSRQGASYEQYF.